This T cell receptor beta chain derives from a study of cytomegalovirus exposure and HLA in healthy donors. About this clone itself: The antigen is not known.

The CDR3 is 15 amino acids. Germline assignment: CDR1 SGHAT and CDR2 FQNNGV. The trim removed 5 bases at V and 5 bases at J, leaving 10 bases unmatched. Primers included in the PCR were 60 Vbeta and 13 Jbeta primers. Sequencing was performed with immunoSEQ multiplex PCR; in TCRdb, only in-frame clones are kept and a portion is missing. The sample shows some 110,000 clones, 70% to 80% of them seen only once. General observations from the study: Cytomegalovirus-associated TCR beta chains were listed, numbering roughly 150. Association of 16,951 TCR beta sequences with HLA alleles was found at 0.05 false discovery rate in a later analysis.

This TCR was recovered from a woman younger than 30 in good health and CMV-seropositive. This chain links TRBV11-2 with TRBJ2-7; TRBD1 aligns across 9 bases. Input material: PBMCs. CDR3 region: CASSRRGGQGNEQYF. The CDR3, as DNA: TGTGCCAGCAGCCGCCGTGGGGGACAGGGCAACGAGCAGTACTTC. Complete variable domain (other parts from reference TRBV11-2 and TRBJ2-7): EAGVAQSPRYKIIEKRQSVAFWCNPISGHATLYWYQQILGQGPKLLIQFQNNGVVDDSQLPKDRFSAERLKGVDSTLKIQPAKLEDSAVYLCASSRRGGQGNEQYFGPGTRLTVT.